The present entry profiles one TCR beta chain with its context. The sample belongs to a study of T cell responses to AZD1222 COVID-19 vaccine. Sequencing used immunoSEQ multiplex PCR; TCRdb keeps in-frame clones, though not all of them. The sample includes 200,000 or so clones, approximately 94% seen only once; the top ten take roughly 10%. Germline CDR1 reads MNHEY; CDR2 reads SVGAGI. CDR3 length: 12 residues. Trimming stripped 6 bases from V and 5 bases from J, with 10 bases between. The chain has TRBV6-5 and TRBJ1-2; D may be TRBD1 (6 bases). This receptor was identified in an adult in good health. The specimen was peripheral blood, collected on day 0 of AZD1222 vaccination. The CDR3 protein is CASSQGLYGYTF. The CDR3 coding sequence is TGTGCCAGCAGCCAGGGGCTTTATGGCTACACCTTC.